This TCR beta chain is from a study of CD8 T cells in Susac syndrome. High-throughput TCR beta sequencing covered peripheral CD8+ and CD4+ T cells. Random hexamers were used to reverse transcribe an amount of about 0.45 to 1 ug RNA. Amplification of TCR beta CDR3 was carried out by immunoSEQ multiplex PCR, which covered 54 Vbeta and 13 Jbeta segments. TCRdb recomputed calls from the immunoSEQ multiplex PCR reads with MiXCR, one row per CDR3 protein. The table has roughly 150,000 distinct CDR3 sequences, approximately 95% seen once. In its sample, this clonotype was seen once. This receptor was identified in a human donor with Susac syndrome. Material: CD8+ T cells from PBMCs.

The CDR3 DNA follows: TGTGCCACCAGTGGTGGGATGCCCTACGAGCAGTACTTC. Encoded protein: CATSGGMPYEQYF. The chain combines TRBV24-1 with TRBJ2-7; no clear D. V lost 5 bases, J lost 2 bases, and 9 bases lay in between. Germline assignment: CDR1 KGHDR and CDR2 SFDVKD. The CDR3 has 13 amino acids.